These 18 T cell receptor beta chains share one sample of origin, sequenced in a study of CD8+ T cells in alopecia areata. Following extraction, RNA underwent reverse transcription to cDNA, which served as the sequencing template. The protocol was immunoSEQ multiplex PCR, while the TCRdb copy is restricted to in-frame clones and leaves out a portion. The sample carries 35,000 to 45,000 clones, about nine tenths recorded once. Treatment reported: oral pan-JAK inhibitor, 5-10 mg twice daily. Sequences were derived from CD8+ T cells sorted from blood, sampled at week 24, from a patient treated with tofacitinib. These receptors all come from a human donor with alopecia areata.

The rearrangement uses TRBV14 and TRBJ2-7; 10 nucleotides match TRBD1. Trimming at V came to 1 base and at J to 3 bases, leaving 6 bases not matched to a gene. The germline V gene has CDR1 SGHDN and CDR2 FVKESK. This CDR3 comprises 16 residues. The CDR3 is CASSQALGQGSYEQYF. CDR3 coding DNA: TGTGCCAGCAGCCAAGCTCTGGGACAGGGGAGCTACGAGCAGTACTTC.

The CDR3 is CAASRGGHETQYF. The CDR3, as DNA: TGTGCCGCCAGTCGCGGGGGACACGAGACCCAGTACTTC. The chain recombines TRBV27 with TRBJ2-5, with D possibly matching TRBD2 (7 bases). This CDR3 spans 13 amino acids. Germline V CDR1 and CDR2: MNHEY, SMNVEV (reference sequence). Trimming removed 11 bases from V and 5 bases from J, with 18 bases in between.

This chain connects TRBV27 to TRBJ2-7; a weak D match, TRBD1 (6 bases). CDR3 length: 13 residues. V gave up 5 bases and J gave up 2 bases, with 10 bases separating them. The germline gives CDR1 MNHEY, CDR2 SMNVEV (reference sequence). In nucleotides, the CDR3 is TGTGCCAGCAGTCTGGACAGAGCCTACGAGCAGTACTTC. Its protein is CASSLDRAYEQYF.

The J gene is TRBJ2-7, the V gene TRBV7-6; TRBD1 matches at 8 bases. The CDR3 has 16 residues. CDR1 and CDR2 (germline): SGHVS, FNYEAQ. Trimming at V came to 1 base and at J to 1 base, leaving 6 bases not matched to a gene. The CDR3 loop is CASSLDSGQASYEQYF. Written as DNA, the CDR3 is TGTGCCAGCAGCTTAGATTCGGGACAGGCGTCCTACGAGCAGTACTTC.

The rearrangement links TRBV7-8 to TRBJ2-5; no clear D. Germline CDR1 is SGHVS and CDR2 is FQNEAQ. V was pared by 0 bases and J by 1 base, with 6 bases between. This CDR3 region has 14 residues. The CDR3 DNA reads TGTGCCAGCAGCTTAGCGTATTCCCAAGAGACCCAGTACTTC. Protein product: CASSLAYSQETQYF. The variable domain in full, with the rest retrieved from reference TRBV7-8 and TRBJ2-5, is GAGVSQSPRYKVAKRGQDVALRCDPISGHVSLFWYQQALGQGPEFLTYFQNEAQLDKSGLPSDRFFAERPEGSVSTLKIQRTQQEDSAVYLCASSLAYSQETQYFGPGTRLLVL.

The chain carries TRBV27 and TRBJ2-1; D is undetermined. Germline assignment: CDR1 MNHEY and CDR2 SMNVEV (reference sequence). The CDR3 runs 18 residues. V lost 6 bases and J lost 4, with 25 bases in between. In DNA form, the CDR3 reads TGTGCCAGCAGCGTGAGCCGACCAGACCTTACAAAATACAATGAGCAGTTCTTC. Amino acid sequence: CASSVSRPDLTKYNEQFF.

The chain recombines TRBV4-2 with TRBJ2-3, with D tentatively TRBD2 (5 bases). Per germline, CDR1 LGHNA and CDR2 YNFKEQ. The CDR3 spans 16 residues. V dropped 1 base and J dropped 6 bases, with 17 bases sitting between them. CDR3 bases: TGTGCCAGCAGCCAAGCTAGTAGCGACGCCACGGATACGCAGTATTTT. Encoded protein: CASSQASSDATDTQYF.

This chain uses TRBV29-1 with TRBJ1-1; D remains ambiguous. CDR1 and CDR2 (germline): SQVTM, ANQGSEA. This CDR3 is 11 amino acids long. V gave up 7 bases and J gave up 1 base, with 7 bases separating them. In DNA form, the CDR3 reads TGCAGCGGTTTTAGGAACACTGAAGCTTTCTTT. Protein product: CSGFRNTEAFF.

CDR3 protein: CASSQGPRGPEAFF. Written as DNA, the CDR3 is TGCGCCAGCAGCCAAGGGCCGCGAGGACCTGAAGCTTTCTTT. The V gene is TRBV4-1, the J gene TRBJ1-1; D remains unclear. Trimming removed 1 base from V and 6 bases from J, with 12 bases in between. The CDR3 contains 14 residues. Germline loops: CDR1 MGHRA, CDR2 YSYEKL.

The chain couples TRBV28 to TRBJ2-5; tentatively, D is TRBD1 (6 bases). The last part of the DNA fits TRBJ2-7 better; the J call may be wrong. The CDR3 totals 13 residues. Germline loops: CDR1 MDHEN, CDR2 SYDVKM. CDR3 region: CASSTGYSYEQYF. Here the CDR3 DNA reads TGTGCCAGCAGCACAGGGTACTCCTACGAGCAGTACTTC.

The chain combines TRBV7-9 with TRBJ2-7; no firm D call. Germline CDR1 is SEHNR and CDR2 is FQNEAQ (reference sequence). Trimming shortened V by 4 bases and J by 3 bases, and 10 bases separated the two germline ends. The length of the CDR3 is 13 residues. For the CDR3, the DNA is TGTGCCAGCAGCTCCCCCTTTTACTACGAGCAGTACTTC. Residues: CASSSPFYYEQYF.

This clone was picked up a small number of times. V gene TRBV28 combines with J gene TRBJ2-7; 7 nucleotides align to TRBD1. The CDR3 has 14 amino acids. Losses at the gene ends were 3 bases for V and 2 bases for J; bases not matched to a gene: 4. CDR1 and CDR2 (germline): MDHEN, SYDVKM. This CDR3 reads CASSFSDRAYEQYF. Here the CDR3 DNA reads TGTGCCAGCAGTTTCTCCGACAGGGCCTACGAGCAGTACTTC.

Concerning this clone itself: At one of its ends the junction is not consistent with the germline gene, which may arise from a read error. V and J are TRBV29-1 and TRBJ2-2; D is perhaps TRBD2 (7 bases). Germline CDR1 is SQVTM and CDR2 is ANQGSEA. The CDR3 length is 15 residues. Written as DNA, the CDR3 is TGCAGCGTTGTCCGGGGGGCAACGAACGCCGGGGAGCTGTTTTTT. Translated: CSVVRGATNAGELFF.

This chain connects TRBV11-2 to TRBJ2-3; D possibly corresponds to TRBD2 (5 bases). Germline values: CDR1 SGHAT, CDR2 FQNNGV. The CDR3 covers 14 residues. V was shortened by 1 base and J by 1 base, with 6 bases between the two germline ends. The CDR3 sequence is CASSLVGGTDTQYF. The CDR3 nucleotides are TGTGCCAGCAGCTTAGTGGGAGGCACAGATACGCAGTATTTT.

As to this clone: This likely traces to a read error, being one base from a far larger clone. The identical CDR3 is also encoded by other nucleotide sequences in the sample. The rearrangement links TRBV5-5 to TRBJ2-7; perhaps TRBD2 as D (5 bases). Trimming pared 4 bases from V and 1 base from J, leaving 18 bases between. The CDR3 is 16 amino acids. The germline CDR1 and CDR2 sequences are SGHKS and YYEKEE (reference sequence). The CDR3 DNA reads as TGTGCCAGCAGCCATTCGTTCGGGGAAGCGTCCTACGAGCAGTACTTC. Protein sequence: CASSHSFGEASYEQYF.

The genes are TRBV6-4 and TRBJ2-1; 7 bases agree with TRBD2. The CDR3 covers 14 residues. After removal of 3 bases from V and 5 bases from J, the junction contained 4 bases not matched to a gene. CDR1 is MRHNA, CDR2 SNTAGT, per germline. For the CDR3, the DNA is TGTGCCAGCAGTGAACGGGGGGAGAACAATGAGCAGTTCTTC. This gives the protein CASSERGENNEQFF.

The chain is built from TRBV27 and TRBJ2-5; TRBD2 matches at 7 bases. V was clipped by 1 base and J by 4 bases; unmatched bases: 3. The CDR3 has 14 amino acids. Looked up from germline, CDR1 is MNHEY and CDR2 is SMNVEV (reference sequence). In nucleotides, the CDR3 is TGTGCCAGCAGTTTATTTGGCGGGGGAGAGACCCAGTACTTC. This codes for CASSLFGGGETQYF.

The chain recombines TRBV28 with TRBJ1-1; D gene ambiguous. The CDR3 has 14 residues. V lost 7 bases to trimming and J lost 3 bases, with 15 bases between them. Germline CDR1 reads MDHEN; CDR2 reads SYDVKM. This chain's CDR3 is CASTFWAGYTEAFF. CDR3 bases: TGTGCCAGCACCTTCTGGGCTGGGTACACTGAAGCTTTCTTT.